Below, 26 T cell receptor beta chains from the same sample are listed, as sequenced in a study of cytomegalovirus exposure and HLA in healthy donors. Primers for the PCR totalled 60 Vbeta and 13 Jbeta. The table came from immunoSEQ multiplex PCR; TCRdb's copy has only in-frame clones and leaves some out. This table has about 93,000 clones, roughly 63% appearing once. The material sequenced was PBMCs. The source is a boy aged 5-17 years in good health and CMV-seropositive.

The V and J genes are TRBV19 and TRBJ1-2, with 10 bases matching TRBD1. The CDR3 consists of 14 residues. V lost 6 bases, J lost 3 bases, and 4 bases stayed unmatched. CDR1 and CDR2 (germline): LNHDA, SQIVND (reference sequence). The CDR3, as DNA: TGTGCCAGTAGCAGGGACAGGGGTTACTATGGCTACACCTTC. Its translation: CASSRDRGYYGYTF. The entire variable domain, with the rest obtained from reference TRBV19 and TRBJ1-2, is as follows: DGGITQSPKYLFRKEGQNVTLSCEQNLNHDAMYWYRQDPGQGLRLIYYSQIVNDFQKGDIAEGYSVSREKKESFPLTVTSAQKNPTAFYLCASSRDRGYYGYTFGSGTRLTVV.

This chain links TRBV7-2 with TRBJ2-2; D possibly corresponds to TRBD1 (6 bases). CDR1 is SGHTA, CDR2 FQGNSA, per germline. Trimming took off 5 bases at V and 2 bases at J, with 9 bases between the two ends. The CDR3 has 14 amino acids. The CDR3 sequence is CASSRTVNTGELFF. CDR3 nucleotide sequence: TGTGCCAGCAGCCGGACAGTCAACACCGGGGAGCTGTTTTTT.

The gene calls are TRBV5-4 and TRBJ2-4, with D tentatively TRBD1 (5 bases). Germline values: CDR1 SGHNT, CDR2 YYREEE (reference sequence). The CDR3 sequence is 14 residues long. The V end was cut by 5 bases, the J end by 0 bases, with 9 bases between. The CDR3 sequence is CASSSTAAKNIQYF. The CDR3, as DNA: TGTGCCAGCAGTTCGACAGCAGCCAAAAACATTCAGTACTTC.

The sample holds a few counts of this clone. V usage is TRBV2 and J usage is TRBJ2-4; 9 bases are a match to TRBD1. V lost 4 bases, J lost 7 bases, and 5 bases stayed unmatched. The length of the CDR3 is 14 residues. The germline V gene encodes CDR1 SNHLY and CDR2 FYNNEI. CDR3 sequence: CASSVGQGKNIQYF. The DNA of the CDR3 is TGTGCCAGCAGTGTCGGACAGGGGAAGAACATTCAGTACTTC.

This clone was seen only a few times. The gene calls are TRBV6-5 and TRBJ2-7; 7 nucleotides match TRBD1. V shed 5 bases and J 3 bases; nucleotides not matched to a gene: 7. This CDR3 has 14 amino acids. Germline-derived CDR1 and CDR2 are MNHEY and SVGAGI. In nucleotides, the CDR3 is TGTGCCAGCAGTCCCAGACAGGGCGTCTACGAGCAGTACTTC. This translates into CASSPRQGVYEQYF.

The chain couples TRBV30 to TRBJ1-5; possible D gene TRBD1, 5 bases. The CDR3 runs 14 residues. V lost 0 bases and J 6 bases, leaving 12 bases between the germline ends. Germline CDR1 and CDR2: GTSNPN and SVGIG (reference sequence). CDR3 protein: CAWSVTRVGQPQHF. Written as DNA, the CDR3 is TGTGCCTGGAGTGTAACCAGGGTCGGTCAGCCCCAGCATTTT.

J is TRBJ1-1 and V is TRBV5-1, with D uncertain. CDR3 length: 15 residues. Between the trimmed V and J ends, which lost 3 bases and 1 base, there was a span of 13 bases. Germline V gene lookup returns CDR1 SGHRS and CDR2 YFSETQ. The CDR3 DNA sequence: TGCGCCAGCAGCTCGCCCCTATCTTCGAACACTGAAGCTTTCTTT. This translates into CASSSPLSSNTEAFF.

This clone was picked up a small number of times. The chain is built from TRBV6-1 and TRBJ1-1; perhaps TRBD1 as D (6 bases). CDR1 and CDR2 (germline): MNHNS, SASEGT. V dropped 3 bases and J dropped 11 bases, with 16 bases sitting between them. The CDR3 sequence is 13 residues long. CDR3 sequence reads: CASSDLGALSAFF. The CDR3 DNA is TGTGCCAGCAGTGATTTGGGGGCGCTGAGTGCTTTCTTT.

The chain couples TRBV28 to TRBJ1-2; D not certain. The V end lost 2 bases, the J end lost 1 base, and 8 bases lay between the germline ends. Germline CDR1 and CDR2: MDHEN and SYDVKM. There are 14 residues in the CDR3. CDR3 sequence: CASSLPGINYGYTF. In DNA, the CDR3 is TGTGCCAGCAGTTTACCGGGGATTAACTATGGCTACACCTTC.

The chain joins TRBV29-1 to TRBJ2-7; weak D call: TRBD1 (6 bases). V was pared by 2 bases and J by 1 base, with 15 bases between. Per germline, CDR1 SQVTM and CDR2 ANQGSEA. This CDR3 is built from 15 residues. Here the CDR3 reads CSVELPARGSYEQYF. The CDR3 DNA sequence: TGCAGCGTTGAATTGCCGGCCAGGGGATCCTACGAGCAGTACTTC.

V usage is TRBV30 and J usage is TRBJ2-1; TRBD1 might be the D (5 bases). The V gene lost 4 bases and the J gene lost 8 bases, with 12 bases spanning the gap. Germline CDR1 GTSNPN, CDR2 SVGIG (reference sequence). This CDR3 is built from 12 residues. This chain's CDR3 is CAWNPDNHEQFF. DNA for the CDR3: TGTGCCTGGAATCCGGACAATCATGAGCAGTTCTTC.

The chain couples TRBV4-3 to TRBJ2-7; D is possibly TRBD2 (5 bases). Germline CDR1 reads LGHNA; CDR2 reads YSLEER. CDR3 length: 13 residues. Deletions cut 0 bases from V and 6 bases from J, with 9 bases between. CDR3 coding DNA: TGCGCCAGCAGCCAAGAGGCAGCGGCCGAGCAGTACTTC. As protein: CASSQEAAAEQYF.

This chain links TRBV5-6 with TRBJ2-3; 8 nucleotides line up with TRBD1. The germline gives CDR1 SGHDT, CDR2 YYEEEE. Trimming took 4 bases from V and 4 from J; bases not matched to a gene: 5. The CDR3 is 14 amino acids. The CDR3 spells CASSIGQGSDTQYF. The CDR3, as DNA: TGTGCCAGCAGCATTGGACAGGGATCAGATACGCAGTATTTT.

V usage is TRBV4-2 and J usage is TRBJ2-4; D is possibly TRBD2 (6 bases). CDR1 is LGHNA, CDR2 YNFKEQ, per germline. The V and J ends lost 0 bases and 8 bases respectively, with 11 bases between them. The CDR3 contains 14 residues. The CDR3 sequence: CASSQDRGTYIQYF. In DNA, the CDR3 is TGTGCCAGCAGCCAAGATCGGGGGACGTACATTCAGTACTTC.

V usage is TRBV5-1 and J usage is TRBJ1-4; perhaps TRBD1 as D (5 bases). There are 14 residues in the CDR3. Germline loops: CDR1 SGHRS, CDR2 YFSETQ. V was trimmed by 4 bases and J by 6 bases, leaving 13 bases between them. For the CDR3, the DNA is TGCGCCAGCAGCCTTGGGGGGGTTGATGAAAAACTGTTTTTT. As protein: CASSLGGVDEKLFF. Complete variable domain (other parts from reference TRBV5-1 and TRBJ1-4): KAGVTQTPRYLIKTRGQQVTLSCSPISGHRSVSWYQQTPGQGLQFLFEYFSETQRNKGNFPGRFSGRQFSNSRSEMNVSTLELGDSALYLCASSLGGVDEKLFFGSGTQLSVL.

The chain recombines TRBV2 with TRBJ1-1; the match to TRBD1 covers 7 bases. The germline CDR1 and CDR2 sequences are SNHLY and FYNNEI. This CDR3 spans 13 amino acids. The junction had 3 bases not matched to a gene; V was cut back by 7 bases and J by 1 base. This CDR3 reads CASKGQQNTEAFF. CDR3 DNA sequence: TGTGCCAGCAAGGGACAGCAGAACACTGAAGCTTTCTTT.

The chain combines TRBV9 with TRBJ1-1, with TRBD1 identical over 8 bases. The CDR3 has 15 residues. The trim removed 4 bases at V and 0 bases at J, leaving 5 bases unmatched. Per the germline V gene, CDR1 is SGDLS and CDR2 is YYNGEE. In DNA, the CDR3 is TGTGCCAGCAGCCCCTGGACAGGGATGAACACTGAAGCTTTCTTT. Translating gives CASSPWTGMNTEAFF.

The rearrangement links TRBV7-9 to TRBJ2-7; 7 bases map to TRBD1. The trim removed 4 bases at V and 1 base at J, leaving 4 bases unmatched. Germline values: CDR1 SEHNR, CDR2 FQNEAQ (reference sequence). CDR3 length: 14 amino acids. CDR3 in DNA: TGTGCCAGCAGCTATACGGGACAGTCCTACGAGCAGTACTTC. Amino acid sequence: CASSYTGQSYEQYF.

The V call is TRBV11-2, the J call TRBJ2-3; 10 bases are shared with TRBD2. The CDR3 is 16 residues long. The V segment lost 2 bases and the J segment 6 bases; nucleotides outside the gene matches: 8. In germline, CDR1 is SGHAT, CDR2 FQNNGV. CDR3 region: CASSLSGSGGIDTQYF. CDR3 DNA sequence: TGTGCCAGCAGCTTAAGTGGTAGCGGGGGGATTGATACGCAGTATTTT.

The chain combines TRBV6-6 with TRBJ2-1, with 11 positions matching TRBD2. The CDR3 length is 16 residues. V was clipped by 2 bases and J by 8 bases; unmatched bases: 8. The V gene's germline CDR1 is MNHNY and CDR2 SVGAGI (reference sequence). The CDR3 DNA reads TGTGCCAGCAGTTACCCAAAACTAGCGGGAGCCCATGAGCAGTTCTTC. Translation gives CASSYPKLAGAHEQFF.

A remark on this clone: The junction departs from the called germline gene at one end, perhaps through a read error. V usage is TRBV4-3 and J usage is TRBJ2-7; D remains unclear. CDR3 size: 13 residues. Germline V CDR1 and CDR2: LGHNA, YSLEER. CDR3 in amino acids: CASSQGESYGQYF. The CDR3 nucleotides are TGCGCCAGCAGCCAAGGCGAGAGCTACGGGCAGTACTTC.

The chain combines TRBV5-6 with TRBJ1-1; D uncertain. The CDR3 totals 13 residues. From germline, CDR1 is SGHDT and CDR2 YYEEEE. V was clipped by 3 bases and J by 3 bases, with 9 bases between them. DNA for the CDR3: TGTGCCAGCAGCTACGACATGGACACTGAAGCTTTCTTT. This codes for CASSYDMDTEAFF. The full variable domain, in which reference TRBV5-6 and TRBJ1-1 provide the parts outside the CDR3, is DAGVTQSPTHLIKTRGQQVTLRCSPKSGHDTVSWYQQALGQGPQFIFQYYEEEERQRGNFPDRFSGHQFPNYSSELNVNALLLGDSALYLCASSYDMDTEAFFGQGTRLTVV.

The chain combines TRBV9 with TRBJ1-1; 11 bases agree with TRBD1. The CDR3 spans 15 residues. The J segment lost 5 bases and the V segment lost 3 bases, leaving 6 bases of the junction unmatched. Per the germline V gene, CDR1 is SGDLS and CDR2 is YYNGEE. The CDR3 DNA sequence: TGTGCCAGCAGCGCCCCCGGGACAGGGGGTACTGAAGCTTTCTTT. This translates into CASSAPGTGGTEAFF. Full variable domain (outside the CDR3, taken from reference TRBV9 and TRBJ1-1): DSGVTQTPKHLITATGQRVTLRCSPRSGDLSVYWYQQSLDQGLQFLIQYYNGEERAKGNILERFSAQQFPDLHSELNLSSLELGDSALYFCASSAPGTGGTEAFFGQGTRLTVV.

The chain joins TRBV5-4 to TRBJ2-2; the D gene is possibly TRBD1 (6 bases). V was trimmed by 4 bases and J by 1 base, leaving 11 bases between them. This CDR3 region has 15 residues. Looked up from germline, CDR1 is SGHNT and CDR2 is YYREEE (reference sequence). CDR3 DNA sequence: TGTGCCAGCAGCCCGTCCAGGGGGAACACCGGGGAGCTGTTTTTT. Protein: CASSPSRGNTGELFF.

This chain connects TRBV2 to TRBJ1-4; 7 nucleotides match TRBD1. V trimming: 5 bases; J trimming: 8 bases; junction bases outside the gene matches: 11. The CDR3 covers 15 residues. Germline CDR1 reads SNHLY; CDR2 reads FYNNEI. For the CDR3, the DNA is TGTGCCAGCAGTTCCCTCGGGACAGAGGGAGAAAAACTGTTTTTT. It encodes CASSSLGTEGEKLFF.

The chain links TRBV19 to TRBJ1-5, with 8 nucleotides matching TRBD1. The CDR3 length is 15 residues. Per germline, CDR1 LNHDA and CDR2 SQIVND (reference sequence). With V trimmed by 6 bases and J by 3 bases, 7 bases remained unmatched. The CDR3 DNA sequence: TGTGCCAGTAGGAGCCAGGGGGCAGACAATCAGCCCCAGCATTTT. Translated: CASRSQGADNQPQHF.